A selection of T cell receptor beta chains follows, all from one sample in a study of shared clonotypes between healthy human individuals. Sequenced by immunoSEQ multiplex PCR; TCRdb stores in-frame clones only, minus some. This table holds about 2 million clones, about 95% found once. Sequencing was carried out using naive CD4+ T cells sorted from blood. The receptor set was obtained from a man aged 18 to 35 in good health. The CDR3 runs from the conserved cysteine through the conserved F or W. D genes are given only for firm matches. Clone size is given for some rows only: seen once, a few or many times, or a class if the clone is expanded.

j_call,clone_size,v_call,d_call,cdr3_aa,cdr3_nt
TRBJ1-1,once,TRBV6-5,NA,CASMGRQGAFF,TGTGCCAGCATGGGTCGGCAAGGGGCTTTCTTT
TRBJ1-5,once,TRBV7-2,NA,CASSLYKNQPQHF,TGTGCCAGCAGCTTATATAAGAATCAGCCCCAGCATTTT
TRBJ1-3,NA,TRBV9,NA,CASSVHPEGNTIYF,TGTGCCAGCAGCGTACACCCCGAAGGAAACACCATATATTTT
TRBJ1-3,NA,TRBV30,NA,CAWRTGGSGNTIYF,TGTGCCTGGAGGACAGGCGGCTCTGGAAACACCATATATTTT
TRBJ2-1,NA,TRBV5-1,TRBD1,CASSKGQGALNEQFF,TGCGCCAGCAGCAAAGGACAGGGGGCATTGAATGAGCAGTTCTTC
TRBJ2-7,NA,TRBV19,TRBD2,CASTLAGVEYEQYF,TGTGCCAGTACCCTAGCGGGAGTAGAGTACGAGCAGTACTTC
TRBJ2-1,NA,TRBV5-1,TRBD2,CASSTPGGSGNLNNEQFF,TGCGCCAGCAGCACGCCGGGCGGAAGCGGGAATCTTAACAATGAGCAGTTCTTC
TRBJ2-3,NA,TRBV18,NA,CASSPLGRAITDTQYF,TGTGCCAGCTCACCACTTGGTAGGGCGATCACAGATACGCAGTATTTT
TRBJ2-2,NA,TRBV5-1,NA,CASSLVAGELFF,TGCGCCAGCAGCTTGGTGGCGGGGGAGCTGTTTTTT
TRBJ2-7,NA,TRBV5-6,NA,CASIRFGTTYEQYF,TGTGCCAGCATACGGTTCGGGACCACCTACGAGCAGTACTTC
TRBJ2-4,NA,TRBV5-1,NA,CASSLQGLAKNIQYF,TGCGCCAGCAGCTTACAGGGTCTAGCCAAAAACATTCAGTACTTC
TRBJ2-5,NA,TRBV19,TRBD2,CASSVQGGDETQYF,TGTGCCAGTAGTGTCCAGGGAGGGGATGAGACCCAGTACTTC
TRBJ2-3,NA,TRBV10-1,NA,CASSDGGTDTQYF,TGCGCCAGCAGTGACGGCGGCACAGATACGCAGTATTTT
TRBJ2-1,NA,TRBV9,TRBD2,CASSAMGLAYYNEQFF,TGTGCCAGCAGCGCGATGGGACTAGCGTACTACAATGAGCAGTTCTTC
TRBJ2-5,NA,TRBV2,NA,CASITGPGETQYF,TGTGCCAGCATCACAGGTCCTGGAGAGACCCAGTACTTC
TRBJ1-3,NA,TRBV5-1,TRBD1,CASRQTGDGNTIYF,TGCGCCAGCAGACAGACAGGGGACGGAAACACCATATATTTT
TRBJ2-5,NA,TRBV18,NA,CASSNLETQYF,TGTGCCAGCTCGAACCTAGAGACCCAGTACTTC
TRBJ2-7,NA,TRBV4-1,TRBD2,CASSQVTSASYEQYF,TGCGCCAGCAGCCAAGTGACTAGCGCCTCCTACGAGCAGTACTTC
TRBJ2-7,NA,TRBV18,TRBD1,CASSRDSTYEQYF,TGTGCCAGCTCGAGGGACAGTACCTACGAGCAGTACTTC
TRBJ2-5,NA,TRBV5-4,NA,CASSPLGGGGETQYF,TGTGCCAGCAGCCCCCTAGGGGGGGGCGGGGAGACCCAGTACTTC
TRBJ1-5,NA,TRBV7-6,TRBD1,CASSLGTGTNQPQHF,TGTGCCAGCAGCTTAGGGACAGGGACTAATCAGCCCCAGCATTTT
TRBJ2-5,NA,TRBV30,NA,CAWSVRWGETQYF,TGTGCCTGGAGTGTAAGGTGGGGGGAGACCCAGTACTTC
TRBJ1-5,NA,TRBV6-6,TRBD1,CASSFGLDRELEPQHF,TGTGCCAGCAGTTTCGGGCTTGACAGGGAACTAGAACCCCAGCATTTT
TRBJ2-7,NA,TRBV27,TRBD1,CASSFRDRAEQYF,TGTGCCAGCAGTTTCCGGGACAGGGCCGAGCAGTACTTC
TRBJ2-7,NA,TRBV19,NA,CASSSHRGTSEQYF,TGTGCCAGTAGTTCCCACCGAGGAACGAGTGAGCAGTACTTC
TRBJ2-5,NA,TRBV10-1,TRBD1,CASSLGDRGRETQYF,TGCGCCAGCAGCCTGGGGGACAGGGGGCGAGAGACCCAGTACTTC
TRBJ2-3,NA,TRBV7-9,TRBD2,CASSPGLAGGADTQYF,TGTGCCAGCAGCCCGGGACTAGCGGGAGGGGCAGATACGCAGTATTTT
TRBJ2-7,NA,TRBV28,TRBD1,CASSPGQGPEQYF,TGTGCCAGCAGTCCGGGACAGGGTCCGGAGCAGTACTTC
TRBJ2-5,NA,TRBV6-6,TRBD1,CASSSRQGLETQYF,TGTGCCAGCAGTTCCCGACAGGGGCTAGAGACCCAGTACTTC
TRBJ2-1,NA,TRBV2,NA,CASSKGYSGYEQFF,TGTGCCAGCAGTAAAGGGTATTCGGGCTATGAGCAGTTCTTC
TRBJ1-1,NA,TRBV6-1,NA,CASGEGVNTEAFF,TGTGCCAGCGGGGAAGGAGTGAACACTGAAGCTTTCTTT
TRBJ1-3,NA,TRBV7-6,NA,CASREGPGNTIYF,TGTGCCAGCAGGGAGGGTCCTGGAAACACCATATATTTT
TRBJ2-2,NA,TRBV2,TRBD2,CASSSEGLAGGPGELFF,TGTGCCAGCAGCTCAGAAGGGCTAGCGGGGGGCCCCGGGGAGCTGTTTTTT
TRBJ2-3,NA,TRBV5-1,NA,CASRLGGGTDTQYF,TGCGCCAGCAGACTGGGCGGGGGCACAGATACGCAGTATTTT
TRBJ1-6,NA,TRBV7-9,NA,CASGREGADSPLHF,TGTGCCAGCGGCCGGGAGGGAGCCGATTCACCCCTCCACTTT
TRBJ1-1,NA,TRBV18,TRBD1,CASSPNGQGGWAFF,TGTGCCAGCTCACCAAACGGACAGGGAGGGTGGGCTTTCTTT
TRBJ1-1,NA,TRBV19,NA,CASSIGGRYTEAFF,TGTGCCAGTAGTATCGGGGGGCGATACACTGAAGCTTTCTTT
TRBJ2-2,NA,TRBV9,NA,CASSVRNTGELFF,TGTGCCAGCAGCGTCCGCAACACCGGGGAGCTGTTTTTT
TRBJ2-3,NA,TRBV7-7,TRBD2,CASSSGLAGGDTQYF,TGTGCTAGCAGCTCGGGACTAGCGGGGGGTGATACGCAGTATTTT
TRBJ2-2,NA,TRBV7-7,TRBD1,CASREGQGGTGELFF,TGTGCCAGCAGAGAGGGACAGGGAGGTACCGGGGAGCTGTTTTTT
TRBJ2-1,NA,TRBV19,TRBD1,CASSIGGQGYNEQFF,TGTGCCAGTAGTATCGGCGGACAGGGGTACAATGAGCAGTTCTTC
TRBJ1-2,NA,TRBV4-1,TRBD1,CASSHATGGVYTF,TGCGCCAGCAGCCACGCGACAGGGGGAGTCTACACCTTC
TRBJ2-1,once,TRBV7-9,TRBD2,CASSPRGSGIDQDEQFF,TGTGCCAGCAGCCCCAGAGGTAGCGGGATAGACCAGGATGAGCAGTTCTTC
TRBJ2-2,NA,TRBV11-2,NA,CASSPTRGRNTGELFF,TGTGCCAGCAGCCCCACGAGGGGGAGGAACACCGGGGAGCTGTTTTTT
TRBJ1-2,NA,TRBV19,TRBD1,CASRPKTGFGDYGYTF,TGTGCCAGTAGACCCAAGACAGGGTTTGGCGACTATGGCTACACCTTC
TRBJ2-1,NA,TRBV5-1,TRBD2,CASSLAGAGTYNEQFF,TGCGCCAGCAGCTTGGCAGGAGCGGGGACCTACAATGAGCAGTTCTTC
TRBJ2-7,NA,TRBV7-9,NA,CASSLVGGGPSGYEQYF,TGTGCCAGCAGCTTAGTAGGAGGGGGGCCTTCGGGGTACGAGCAGTACTTC
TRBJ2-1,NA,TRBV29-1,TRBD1,CSVPDRIPYNEQFF,TGCAGCGTCCCGGACAGGATCCCCTACAATGAGCAGTTCTTC
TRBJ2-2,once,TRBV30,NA,CAWSVQDYNTGELFF,TGTGCCTGGAGTGTACAGGATTATAACACCGGGGAGCTGTTTTTT
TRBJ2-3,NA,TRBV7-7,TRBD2,CASSLASGLGTDTQYF,TGTGCTAGCAGCTTAGCATCGGGACTAGGCACAGATACGCAGTATTTT
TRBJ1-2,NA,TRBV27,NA,CASSFLREVNYGYTF,TGTGCCAGCAGTTTCCTCCGGGAAGTAAACTATGGCTACACCTTC
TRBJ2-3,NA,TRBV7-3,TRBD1,CASSPGQHTDTQYF,TGTGCCAGCAGCCCGGGACAGCACACAGATACGCAGTATTTT
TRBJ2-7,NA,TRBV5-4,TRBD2,CASSLASGYEQYF,TGTGCCAGCAGCTTAGCTAGCGGCTACGAGCAGTACTTC
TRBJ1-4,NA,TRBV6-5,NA,CASSFTSNEKLFF,TGTGCCAGCAGTTTTACTTCTAATGAAAAACTGTTTTTT
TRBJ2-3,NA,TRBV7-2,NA,CASSLGWRAQYF,TGTGCCAGCAGCTTAGGTTGGCGAGCGCAGTATTTT
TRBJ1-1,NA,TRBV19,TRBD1,CASSTDRGNTEAFF,TGTGCCAGTAGTACCGACAGGGGGAACACTGAAGCTTTCTTT
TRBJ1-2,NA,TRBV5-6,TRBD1,CASSLTGTGFRGYTF,TGTGCCAGCAGCTTGACCGGGACAGGGTTTAGGGGCTACACCTTC
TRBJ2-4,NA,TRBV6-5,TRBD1,CASSQQGAENIQYF,TGTGCCAGCAGTCAACAGGGGGCGGAAAACATTCAGTACTTC